The 5 T cell receptor beta chains presented below share a single source sample, sequenced in a study of cytomegalovirus exposure and HLA in healthy donors. A multiplex PCR was run with 60 Vbeta primers and 13 Jbeta primers. Sequencing was performed with immunoSEQ multiplex PCR; in TCRdb, only in-frame clones are kept and a portion is missing. The table for this sample gives 25,000 to 30,000 clones. The sequencing sample was made of PBMCs. All receptors derive from a young man in good health and CMV-seronegative.

The rearrangement joins TRBV27 to TRBJ2-4; D might be TRBD2 (6 bases). V lost 5 bases, J lost 6 bases, and 14 bases lay in between. Per the germline V gene, CDR1 is MNHEY and CDR2 is SMNVEV (reference sequence). The CDR3 has 14 residues. This CDR3 is CASSTTREVNIQYF. Written as DNA, the CDR3 is TGTGCCAGCAGTACGACCAGGGAGGTAAACATTCAGTACTTC.

CDR3 sequence reads: CSASADREGTF. As DNA, the CDR3 is TGCAGTGCTAGTGCGGACAGGGAGGGCACCTTC. The chain links TRBV20-1 to TRBJ1-2, with TRBD1 matching over 8 bases. V shed 3 bases and J 13 bases; nucleotides not matched to a gene: 7. Germline V gives CDR1 DFQATT, CDR2 SNEGSKA (reference sequence). The CDR3 consists of 11 residues.

J is TRBJ1-4 and V is TRBV4-1, with a tentative D call TRBD1 (5 bases). CDR1 is MGHRA and CDR2 is YSYEKL in the germline V gene. Trimming left V 0 bases short and J 7 bases short, with 12 bases between. There are 15 residues in the CDR3. CDR3 nucleotide sequence: TGCGCCAGCAGCCAAGATTATCCAGGGCCTGAAAAACTGTTTTTT. This translates into CASSQDYPGPEKLFF.

J is TRBJ2-3 and V is TRBV18, with D possibly TRBD2 on 5 matching bases. The CDR3 has 14 residues. Per the germline V gene, CDR1 is KGHSH and CDR2 is LQKENI. V lost 3 bases and J 2 bases, leaving 9 bases between the germline ends. In DNA form, the CDR3 reads TGTGCCAGCTCACCGAGCGGAGACACAGATACGCAGTATTTT. This encodes CASSPSGDTDTQYF. The variable domain in full, completed from reference TRBV18 and TRBJ2-3, reads NAGVMQNPRHLVRRRGQEARLRCSPMKGHSHVYWYRQLPEEGLKFMVYLQKENIIDESGMPKERFSAEFPKEGPSILRIQQVVRGDSAAYFCASSPSGDTDTQYFGPGTRLTVL.

V gene TRBV7-2 combines with J gene TRBJ2-1; D uncertain. CDR3 length: 14 residues. Trimming shortened V by 7 bases and J by 5 bases, and 15 bases separated the two germline ends. Germline V CDR1 and CDR2: SGHTA, FQGNSA. CDR3 in DNA: TGTGCCAGCACCAAAGAGGCACTCAACAATGAGCAGTTCTTC. Its translation: CASTKEALNNEQFF. The full variable domain, its missing parts supplied by reference TRBV7-2 and TRBJ2-1, is GAGVSQSPSNKVTEKGKDVELRCDPISGHTALYWYRQSLGQGLEFLIYFQGNSAPDKSGLPSDRFSAERTGGSVSTLTIQRTQQEDSAVYLCASTKEALNNEQFFGPGTRLTVL.